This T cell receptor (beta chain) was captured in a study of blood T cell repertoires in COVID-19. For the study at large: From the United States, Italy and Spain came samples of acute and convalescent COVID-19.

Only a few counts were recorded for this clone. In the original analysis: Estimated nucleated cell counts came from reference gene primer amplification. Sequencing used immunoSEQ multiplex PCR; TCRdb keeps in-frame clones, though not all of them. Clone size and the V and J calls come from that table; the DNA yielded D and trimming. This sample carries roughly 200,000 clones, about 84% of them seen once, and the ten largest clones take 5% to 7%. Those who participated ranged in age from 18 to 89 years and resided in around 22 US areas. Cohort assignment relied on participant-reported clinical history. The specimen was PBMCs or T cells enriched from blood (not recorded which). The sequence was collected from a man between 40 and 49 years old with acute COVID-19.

CDR3 protein: CASSQAQGASGNTIYF. CDR3 DNA: TGTGCCAGCAGCCAAGCTCAGGGGGCGTCTGGAAACACCATATATTTT. The J gene is TRBJ1-3, the V gene TRBV4-2, with 8 bases fitting TRBD1. After removal of 1 base from V and 1 base from J, the junction contained 3 bases not matched to a gene. CDR1 is LGHNA, CDR2 YNFKEQ, per germline. The CDR3 extends over 16 amino acids.